One and the same sample provided the 17 T cell receptor beta chains below, sequenced in a study of T cell repertoires in aging, cancer and after chemotherapy. Peripheral blood genomic DNA, not sorted cells or RNA, was the template. A mixed TRB-A/B primer pool amplified rearranged TRB by multiplex touch-down PCR. From the multiplex PCR reads, TCRdb called clonotypes with MiXCR, one entry per CDR3 protein. Of about 9,200 distinct CDR3 sequences in the sample, around 35% were seen once. What was sequenced was blood. The receptors here all came from a human donor in good health. The donor label of this sample is uncertain.

The sample holds a few counts of this clonotype. The rearrangement links TRBV15 to TRBJ1-2, with D hard to call. The V end was cut by 0 bases, the J end by 6 bases, with 23 bases between. Germline V gene lookup returns CDR1 LNHNV and CDR2 YYDKDF (reference sequence). The CDR3 totals 18 residues. CDR3 bases: TGTGCCACCAGCAGAGATCAGGCGGGTGATGGGGTCGAGGATGGCTACACCTTC. Residues: CATSRDQAGDGVEDGYTF.

There are a few counts of this clonotype. This chain joins TRBV6-1 and TRBJ1-1; D is perhaps TRBD1 (5 bases). The CDR3 length is 13 residues. V was shortened by 4 bases and J by 4 bases, with 10 bases between the two germline ends. In germline, CDR1 is MNHNS, CDR2 SASEGT. CDR3 sequence (DNA): TGTGCCAGCAGTGGGGGGGTGGGCACTGAAGCTTTCTTT. The encoded protein is CASSGGVGTEAFF.

This sequence joins TRBV14 and TRBJ2-2, with 7 bases fitting TRBD1. This CDR3 is 15 amino acids long. Germline assignment: CDR1 SGHDN and CDR2 FVKESK. V lost 8 bases to trimming and J lost 6 bases; unmatched junction nucleotides: 12. CDR3 bases: TGTGCCAGCCCCCACCCGGACAGGACCCCCGGGGAGCTGTTTTTT. Protein: CASPHPDRTPGELFF.

The rearrangement uses TRBV10-3 and TRBJ2-7; D not resolved. There are 11 residues in the CDR3. With 3 bases removed from V and 2 bases from J, the gap between germline ends came to 2 bases. In germline, CDR1 is ENHRY, CDR2 SYGVKD. The CDR3 is CAISDPYEQYF. CDR3 nucleotide sequence: TGTGCCATCAGTGACCCCTACGAGCAGTACTTC.

The rearrangement joins TRBV20-1 to TRBJ2-1; D gene uncertain. V lost 8 bases and J 2 bases, leaving 10 bases between the germline ends. In germline, CDR1 is DFQATT, CDR2 SNEGSKA (reference sequence). This CDR3 is built from 12 residues. The CDR3 reads CSSDGTYNEQFF. CDR3 in DNA: TGCAGTTCAGATGGGACCTACAATGAGCAGTTCTTC.

This clonotype was counted between two and nine times. The chain couples TRBV7-6 to TRBJ2-3; 7 nucleotides align to TRBD2. J lost 0 bases, V lost 5 bases, and 11 bases had no gene match. Germline assignment: CDR1 SGHVS and CDR2 FNYEAQ. CDR3 size: 17 residues. The CDR3: CASSPTISGVSTDTQYF. The CDR3 DNA follows: TGTGCCAGCAGCCCTACGATAAGCGGGGTTAGCACAGATACGCAGTATTTT. The complete variable domain, with remaining parts taken from reference TRBV7-6 and TRBJ2-3, reads GAGVSQSPRYKVTKRGQDVALRCDPISGHVSLYWYRQALGQGPEFLTYFNYEAQQDKSGLPNDRFSAERPEGSISTLTIQRTEQRDSAMYRCASSPTISGVSTDTQYFGPGTRLTVL.

This chain links TRBV4-3 with TRBJ1-1; D is unresolved. This CDR3 is built from 14 residues. Germline CDR1 LGHNA, CDR2 YSLEER. With 4 bases removed from V and 0 bases from J, the gap between germline ends came to 9 bases. CDR3 in DNA: TGCGCCAGCAGCCCCCACGGGGTGAACACTGAAGCTTTCTTT. This codes for CASSPHGVNTEAFF.

This chain connects TRBV27 to TRBJ2-3, with 11 bases matching TRBD2. The CDR3 covers 14 residues. J gave up 6 bases and V 5 bases, and 4 bases lay outside the gene matches. Germline V gene sequence: CDR1 MNHEY, CDR2 SMNVEV (reference sequence). CDR3 coding DNA: TGTGCCAGCAGTGTAGCGGGGGGGTCGGATACGCAGTATTTT. Translated: CASSVAGGSDTQYF.

V gene TRBV19 combines with J gene TRBJ1-6; D remains ambiguous. The germline CDR1 and CDR2 sequences are LNHDA and SQIVND (reference sequence). Trimming took 1 base from V and 10 from J, leaving 8 bases between them. This CDR3 has 13 residues. The CDR3 DNA follows: TGTGCCAGTAGTATAGCACCAGACTCACCCCTCCACTTT. This codes for CASSIAPDSPLHF. The complete variable domain, with remaining parts taken from reference TRBV19 and TRBJ1-6, reads DGGITQSPKYLFRKEGQNVTLSCEQNLNHDAMYWYRQDPGQGLRLIYYSQIVNDFQKGDIAEGYSVSREKKESFPLTVTSAQKNPTAFYLCASSIAPDSPLHFGNGTRLTVT.

This clonotype was seen just once. This may be a read error: a much more frequent sequence differs by one nucleotide. V and J are TRBV5-5 and TRBJ2-3, with D uncertain. The assigned J gene may be wrong: the sequence end matches TRBJ1-5 better. The CDR3 is 13 amino acids. Germline V gene sequence: CDR1 SGHKS, CDR2 YYEKEE (reference sequence). CDR3 in amino acids: CASSFPDTDTQHF. The CDR3 DNA follows: TGTGCCAGCAGCTTCCCCGACACAGATACGCAGCATTTT.

The chain carries TRBV5-4 and TRBJ2-1, with D uncertain. Trimming took off 0 bases at V and 1 base at J, with 5 bases between the two ends. The V gene's germline CDR1 is SGHNT and CDR2 YYREEE (reference sequence). The CDR3 loop spans 14 amino acids. The CDR3 DNA reads TGTGCCAGCAGCTTGGACTATTCCTACAATGAGCAGTTCTTC. It yields the protein CASSLDYSYNEQFF.

V gene TRBV6-5 combines with J gene TRBJ1-2; maybe TRBD1 (5 bases). Germline V CDR1 and CDR2: MNHEY, SVGAGI. The length of the CDR3 is 15 residues. V was cut by 10 bases and J by 4 bases, with 22 bases left in between. CDR3 sequence (DNA): TGTGCCACCTCGTTTTCCGGGGCGTCCCTCTATGGCTACACCTTC. This translates into CATSFSGASLYGYTF.

V is TRBV12-3 or TRBV12-4 and J is TRBJ2-3, with TRBD2 identical over 15 bases. The CDR3 has 19 residues. The J segment lost 0 bases and the V segment lost 3 bases, leaving 7 bases of the junction unmatched. The CDR3 DNA is TGTGCCAGCAGTTTGGGACTAGCGGGGGGTTCCCCTAGCACAGATACGCAGTATTTT. The encoded protein is CASSLGLAGGSPSTDTQYF.

The J gene is TRBJ1-4, the V gene TRBV7-4; D is undetermined. V was shortened by 5 bases and J by 7 bases, with 11 bases between the two germline ends. The CDR3 loop spans 13 amino acids. Per germline, CDR1 SGHVT and CDR2 SQSDAQ. This CDR3 reads CASSPRGGEKLFF. The CDR3 DNA follows: TGTGCCAGCAGCCCGCGGGGAGGTGAAAAACTGTTTTTT.

This clonotype ranks as medium-sized. The chain links TRBV29-1 to TRBJ1-4; D not resolved. Trimming removed 8 bases from V and 7 bases from J, with 20 bases in between. Per germline, CDR1 SQVTM and CDR2 ANQGSEA. The CDR3 runs to 14 residues. CDR3 sequence (DNA): TGCAGCACCAAAGTGGCAGGTTCTAGTGAAAAACTGTTTTTT. The encoded protein is CSTKVAGSSEKLFF.

In its sample, this clonotype was seen a few times. This chain joins TRBV27 and TRBJ2-7; 9 bases are a match to TRBD2. The germline V gene encodes CDR1 MNHEY and CDR2 SMNVEV (reference sequence). The CDR3 covers 15 residues. Losses at the gene ends were 4 bases for V and 1 base for J; bases not matched to a gene: 5. CDR3 DNA: TGTGCCAGCAGTTCACTAGCGGGTGCATCCTACGAGCAGTACTTC. Protein sequence: CASSSLAGASYEQYF.

This clonotype was recorded a few times. Germline and junction disagree at one end, which may indicate a read error. The J gene is TRBJ2-3, the V gene TRBV18; 8 bases line up with TRBD2. The CDR3 runs to 13 residues. Germline V gene data show CDR1 as KGHSH and CDR2 as LQKENI. The chain's CDR3 is CASSPREGNTQYF. The CDR3 bases are TGTGCCAGCTCCCCACGGGAGGGGAATACGCAGTATTTT.